This TCR beta chain was sequenced for a study of T cell repertoires in cytomegalovirus infection. Study-level points and caveats: There were carriers of CMV plus the relevant HLA, and cumulative public TCR beta family frequency identified them.

TCRdb recomputed calls from the reads with MiXCR, one row per CDR3 protein. The table has 640,000 or so distinct CDR3 sequences, 30% to 35% seen once. This CDR3 is 12 amino acids long. Germline-derived CDR1 and CDR2 are SGHRS and YFSETQ. As for this clonotype: Its antigen is still unknown. An end of the junction differs from the germline gene, which may be a read error.

The rearrangement joins TRBV5-1 to TRBJ1-3; 9 nucleotides agree with TRBD1. Sequenced here: cultured PBMCs, sampled from culture after CMV antigen stimulation. This clonotype was obtained from a human donor in good health (CMV status not recorded). Some clones in this sample may be carry-over from other donors' samples. The DNA for the CDR3 is TGCGCCAGCAGCTTGAATGGCGGACAGGGGAGTTTT. It specifies CASSLNGGQGSF.